This TCR beta chain was sequenced during a study of cytomegalovirus exposure and HLA in healthy donors. The V gene end was trimmed by 5 bases and the J gene end by 6 bases; junction bases not matched to a gene: 10. The CDR3 is made up of 16 amino acids. Germline loops: CDR1 SGHNT, CDR2 YENEEA. Both 60 Vbeta primers and 13 Jbeta primers went into the PCR. The protocol was immunoSEQ multiplex PCR, while the TCRdb copy is restricted to in-frame clones and leaves out a portion. There are 150,000 to 200,000 clones in the sample; around 75% occur only once, and more than 3% lies in the top ten. The clonotype was recovered from a male donor in good health and CMV-seronegative. The sequenced sample consisted of PBMCs. The chain is built from TRBV11-3 and TRBJ2-3, with TRBD2 matching 11 bases. CDR3 amino acids: CASSPGTSGREDTQYF. In DNA, the CDR3 is TGTGCCAGCAGCCCGGGGACTAGCGGCCGAGAGGATACGCAGTATTTT. Full variable domain (outside the CDR3, taken from reference TRBV11-3 and TRBJ2-3): EAGVVQSPRYKIIEKKQPVAFWCNPISGHNTLYWYLQNLGQGPELLIRYENEEAVDDSQLPKDRFSAERLKGVDSTLKIQPAELGDSAVYLCASSPGTSGREDTQYFGPGTRLTVL.